The 11 T cell receptor beta chains given below trace back to one sample, sequenced in a study of Graves' ophthalmopathy and Graves' hyperthyroidism. RNA transcripts yielded amplified TCR beta CDR3 regions. A first-round RT-PCR used HTBI primers, followed by a second-round multiplex PCR. In TCRdb, the multiplex PCR reads were re-called with MiXCR into one record per CDR3 protein. This table has 660,000 or so distinct CDR3 sequences, 35% to 45% appearing once. Sequencing was performed on peripheral blood. All receptors derive from an adult man with Graves' ophthalmopathy.

The chain has TRBV12-5 and TRBJ2-5; D may be TRBD2 (5 bases). CDR1 is LGHNT, CDR2 FRNRAP, per germline. The V end lost 5 bases, the J end lost 4 bases, and 8 bases lay between the germline ends. The CDR3 extends over 12 amino acids. The CDR3 loop reads CASGLARETQYF. The CDR3 DNA is TGTGCTAGTGGTCTAGCTCGAGAGACCCAGTACTTC.

The table lists this clonotype with a count of one. V usage is TRBV2 and J usage is TRBJ1-5; TRBD1 is a possible D gene (6 bases). V was cut by 2 bases and J by 1 base, with 12 bases left in between. Germline assignment: CDR1 SNHLY and CDR2 FYNNEI. The CDR3 is 16 residues long. CDR3 DNA sequence: TGTGCCAGCAGTGAATTGGGGGGCTTGAGCAATCAGCCCCAGCATTTT. It is translated as CASSELGGLSNQPQHF.

This clonotype came up many times. This chain links TRBV24-1 with TRBJ2-7; no firm D call. Germline CDR1 KGHDR, CDR2 SFDVKD. Trimming stripped 5 bases from V and 5 bases from J, with 6 bases between. The CDR3 contains 11 residues. As DNA, the CDR3 is TGTGCCACCAGTGCCGGGCACGAGCAGTACTTC. Translating it yields CATSAGHEQYF.

This clonotype was recorded many times. V gene TRBV7-9 combines with J gene TRBJ2-7, with 8 nucleotides matching TRBD1. Germline trimming cut 1 base from V and 2 bases from J; bases unmatched to any gene: 4. Per the germline V gene, CDR1 is SEHNR and CDR2 is FQNEAQ (reference sequence). The CDR3 covers 15 residues. This CDR3 reads CASSLGDRPTYEQYF. The CDR3 nucleotides are TGTGCCAGCAGCTTAGGGGACAGGCCTACCTACGAGCAGTACTTC.

This clonotype was counted ten times or more. This chain connects TRBV9 to TRBJ1-2; D gene ambiguous. CDR1 is SGDLS and CDR2 is YYNGEE in the germline V gene. The CDR3 covers 11 residues. Trimming shortened V by 3 bases and J by 8 bases, and 8 bases separated the two germline ends. Here the CDR3 reads CASSGKEGYTF. The CDR3 DNA reads TGTGCCAGCAGCGGTAAAGAGGGCTACACCTTC.

This clonotype showed up many times. This chain connects TRBV2 to TRBJ2-7, with D perhaps TRBD1 or TRBD2 (5 bases each). CDR3 length equals 12 residues. V was clipped by 9 bases and J by 3 bases, with 12 bases between them. Germline V gives CDR1 SNHLY, CDR2 FYNNEI. For the CDR3, the DNA is TGTGCCAGAAGAATTGGGGGCTACGAGCAGTACTTC. Translating gives CARRIGGYEQYF.

This clonotype occurred a few times. The rearrangement uses TRBV7-2 and TRBJ1-2, with 8 nucleotides matching TRBD1. CDR1 and CDR2 from the germline V gene are SGHTA and FQGNSA. The CDR3 sequence is 14 residues long. Trimming took 6 bases from V and 8 from J; bases not matched to a gene: 11. The CDR3 nucleotides read TGTGCCAGCAGTGCGTGGACAGGGTCTATGGGCTACACCTTC. Protein sequence: CASSAWTGSMGYTF.

This sequence joins TRBV5-4 and TRBJ1-1; D possibly corresponds to TRBD1 (6 bases). The CDR3 spans 15 residues. Trimming took 0 bases from V and 3 from J, leaving 12 bases between them. Germline CDR1 reads SGHNT; CDR2 reads YYREEE (reference sequence). CDR3: CASSLDQRGDTEAFF. The CDR3 DNA reads as TGTGCCAGCAGCTTGGACCAAAGGGGGGACACTGAAGCTTTCTTT.

The chain is built from TRBV19 and TRBJ1-2; D remains unclear. The V end lost 6 bases, the J end lost 3 bases, and 17 bases lay between the germline ends. The CDR3 spans 15 residues. CDR1 and CDR2 (germline): LNHDA, SQIVND (reference sequence). CDR3: CASSRMVGADYGYTF. The CDR3 region has the DNA TGTGCCAGTAGCCGAATGGTGGGCGCCGACTATGGCTACACCTTC.

This clonotype was seen repeatedly, ten times or more. The chain links TRBV6-5 to TRBJ1-6; a weak D match, TRBD1 (5 bases). The germline V gene encodes CDR1 MNHEY and CDR2 SVGAGI. V was cut by 4 bases and J by 9 bases, with 13 bases left in between. This CDR3 comprises 14 residues. The DNA of the CDR3 is TGTGCCAGCAGTTCGCGGGGCAGGACTTCACCCCTCCACTTT. It specifies CASSSRGRTSPLHF.

The rearrangement uses TRBV29-1 and TRBJ1-2; 8 positions agree with TRBD1. CDR1 and CDR2 (germline): SQVTM, ANQGSEA. Trimming at V came to 7 bases and at J to 3 bases, leaving 4 bases not matched to a gene. The CDR3 runs to 12 residues. The CDR3 sequence is CSAQQGDYGYTF. CDR3 coding DNA: TGCAGCGCCCAACAGGGGGACTATGGCTACACCTTC.